The next 30 T cell receptor beta chains were all read from a single sample in a study of T cell responses to AZD1222 COVID-19 vaccine. Clones were sequenced by immunoSEQ multiplex PCR, and TCRdb holds only the in-frame ones, with some missing. The sample consists of 90,000 to 150,000 clones, 80% to 95% of them appearing once. The source material was peripheral blood, sampled 28 days after the second dose of the MenACWY control vaccine. The receptors were gathered from an adult who received the MenACWY meningococcal vaccine as a control.

The CDR3 nucleotides are TGCGCCAGCAGTTCAGGACATAGCAATCAGCCCCAGCATTTT. This gives the protein CASSSGHSNQPQHF. The genes are TRBV10-1 and TRBJ1-5; possible D gene TRBD1, 5 bases. The CDR3 has 14 residues. CDR1 and CDR2 (germline): WNHNN, SYGVQD (reference sequence). The germline V and J ends were trimmed by 5 bases and 0 bases, with 8 bases remaining between them.

The chain combines TRBV11-3 with TRBJ2-1, with TRBD1 identical over 9 bases. The length of the CDR3 is 15 residues. Germline lookup yields CDR1 SGHNT and CDR2 YENEEA. J lost 6 bases, V lost 5 bases, and 8 bases had no gene match. The CDR3 is CASSGRDRASNEQFF. The CDR3, as DNA: TGTGCCAGCAGCGGCCGGGACAGGGCCTCCAATGAGCAGTTCTTC.

The chain is built from TRBV28 and TRBJ1-3, with no clear D. There are 13 residues in the CDR3. V was trimmed by 6 bases and J by 0 bases, leaving 6 bases between them. Germline loops: CDR1 MDHEN, CDR2 SYDVKM. The CDR3 sequence: CASRVVSGNTIYF. The CDR3 region has the DNA TGTGCCAGCAGAGTCGTCTCTGGAAACACCATATATTTT.

This chain uses TRBV6-5 with TRBJ1-1; tentative D call: TRBD1 (6 bases). Germline CDR1 MNHEY, CDR2 SVGAGI. The CDR3 covers 12 residues. V was pared by 4 bases and J by 7 bases, with 10 bases between. CDR3 amino acids: CASSSWTDEAFF. DNA for the CDR3: TGTGCCAGCAGTTCTTGGACAGATGAAGCTTTCTTT.

The rearrangement uses TRBV27 and TRBJ2-1, with unresolved D. This CDR3 has 15 residues. Germline-derived CDR1 and CDR2 are MNHEY and SMNVEV (reference sequence). V shed 7 bases and J shed 2 bases, with 15 bases lying between them. CDR3 coding DNA: TGTGCCAGCATGAAGGCCAACGGTGCCTACAATGAGCAGTTCTTC. Translating it yields CASMKANGAYNEQFF.

CDR3 nucleotide sequence: TGCAGCGTTCAGAGGATCGCCGGGACAGGGTCGTACAATGAGCAGTTCTTC. Translated, it gives CSVQRIAGTGSYNEQFF. This chain links TRBV29-1 with TRBJ2-1; 9 nucleotides align to TRBD1. CDR3 length: 17 residues. The ends lost 5 bases at V and 4 bases at J; junction bases unmatched: 15. Germline V CDR1 and CDR2: SQVTM, ANQGSEA.

The chain uses TRBV9 and TRBJ2-1, with D uncertain. With 3 bases removed from V and 5 bases from J, the gap between germline ends came to 6 bases. The CDR3 spans 12 residues. CDR1 is SGDLS and CDR2 is YYNGEE in the germline V gene. Here the CDR3 reads CASSARDNEQFF. CDR3 sequence (DNA): TGTGCCAGCAGCGCCCGGGACAATGAGCAGTTCTTC.

The chain combines TRBV30 with TRBJ2-1; possible D gene TRBD2, 6 bases. The germline V gene has CDR1 GTSNPN and CDR2 SVGIG (reference sequence). The CDR3 length is 15 residues. The ends were cut back, 4 bases at V and 3 bases at J, with 16 bases in the middle. CDR3 coding DNA: TGTGCCTGGAACCGAGGAGGGCGGAGCTACAATGAGCAGTTCTTC. Translating it yields CAWNRGGRSYNEQFF.

The CDR3 loop reads CASSLVSGVPETQYF. The CDR3 nucleotides are TGCGCCAGCAGCTTGGTTAGCGGGGTCCCAGAGACCCAGTACTTC. The rearrangement joins TRBV5-1 to TRBJ2-5, with 8 bases matching TRBD2. This CDR3 region has 15 residues. J lost 4 bases, V lost 0 bases, and 5 bases had no gene match. The germline CDR1 and CDR2 sequences are SGHRS and YFSETQ.

This clone was picked up a small number of times. V is TRBV7-9 and J is TRBJ1-5; D perhaps matches TRBD1 (6 bases). Germline CDR1 SEHNR, CDR2 FQNEAQ (reference sequence). The germline V and J ends were trimmed by 3 bases and 3 bases, with 15 bases remaining between them. The CDR3 loop spans 16 amino acids. The CDR3 sequence: CASSLGTGFLNQPQHF. The CDR3 bases are TGTGCCAGCAGCTTGGGAACAGGGTTTCTCAATCAGCCCCAGCATTTT.

The rearrangement uses TRBV6-1 and TRBJ2-5, with D tentatively TRBD1 (6 bases). The V gene lost 2 bases and the J gene lost 5 bases, with 9 bases spanning the gap. CDR3 length equals 13 residues. From germline, CDR1 is MNHNS and CDR2 SASEGT. The CDR3 DNA reads TGTGCCAGCAGTGAACCTAGGGGGGAGACCCAGTACTTC. Its translation: CASSEPRGETQYF.

The J gene is TRBJ2-3, the V gene TRBV5-1, with 8 bases matching TRBD1. The CDR3 covers 14 residues. J was trimmed by 10 bases and V by 1 base; bases with no gene match: 8. CDR1 SGHRS and CDR2 YFSETQ come from the germline V gene. The CDR3 loop reads CASSLTQGADSQYF. As DNA, the CDR3 is TGCGCCAGCAGCTTGACTCAGGGGGCCGATTCGCAGTATTTT.

The chain couples TRBV19 to TRBJ2-1; D is uncertain. Per germline, CDR1 LNHDA and CDR2 SQIVND (reference sequence). The CDR3 extends over 14 amino acids. V gave up 6 bases and J gave up 8 bases, with 17 bases separating them. The CDR3 loop is CASRTTGQSHEQFF. In DNA, the CDR3 is TGTGCCAGTAGAACCACCGGCCAGTCCCATGAGCAGTTCTTC.

The V call is TRBV7-8, the J call TRBJ2-5; 8 bases match TRBD2. The CDR3 consists of 14 residues. Unmatched junction bases numbered 8, after V lost 7 bases and J lost 4 bases. Germline CDR1 SGHVS, CDR2 FQNEAQ. The CDR3 sequence: CASNEGLGGETQYF. The CDR3 DNA sequence: TGTGCCAGCAACGAGGGACTAGGCGGAGAGACCCAGTACTTC.

CDR3 nucleotides: TGTGCCTCCGGGCTAGCGGAAACCGGGGAGCTGTTTTTT. As protein: CASGLAETGELFF. The chain employs TRBV7-6 and TRBJ2-2; 7 bases map to TRBD2. The CDR3 spans 13 residues. After removal of 11 bases from V and 5 bases from J, the junction contained 8 bases not matched to a gene. Per germline, CDR1 SGHVS and CDR2 FNYEAQ.

This chain connects TRBV12-5 to TRBJ2-2; D is unclear. CDR1 is LGHNT and CDR2 is FRNRAP in the germline V gene. The CDR3 spans 12 residues. The V end was cut by 3 bases, the J end by 7 bases, with 6 bases between. The CDR3 is CASGLVSGELFF. As DNA, the CDR3 is TGTGCTAGTGGTTTAGTTAGCGGGGAGCTGTTTTTT.

The chain uses TRBV10-2 and TRBJ2-2; TRBD1 agrees at 7 bases. After removal of 9 bases from V and 6 bases from J, the junction contained 7 bases not matched to a gene. The length of the CDR3 is 13 residues. The germline CDR1 and CDR2 sequences are WSHSY and SAAADI. The CDR3 DNA reads as TGCGCCAGTAAACAGGGGTTCGCCGGGGAGCTGTTTTTT. It encodes CASKQGFAGELFF.

The chain has TRBV28 and TRBJ2-7; D not certain. CDR3 length equals 12 residues. V gave up 4 bases and J gave up 2 bases, with 6 bases separating them. Germline CDR1 reads MDHEN; CDR2 reads SYDVKM. The DNA for the CDR3 is TGTGCCAGCAGTTACCTGGCCTACGAGCAGTACTTC. Protein product: CASSYLAYEQYF. The full variable domain, rest sourced from reference TRBV28 and TRBJ2-7, is DVKVTQSSRYLVKRTGEKVFLECVQDMDHENMFWYRQDPGLGLRLIYFSYDVKMKEKGDIPEGYSVSREKKERFSLILESASTNQTSMYLCASSYLAYEQYFGPGTRLTVT.

This clone has a handful of counts. The chain combines TRBV5-4 with TRBJ1-1, with D unclear. Germline V gene sequence: CDR1 SGHNT, CDR2 YYREEE (reference sequence). Trimming took off 0 bases at V and 1 base at J, with 10 bases between the two ends. CDR3 length equals 15 residues. This CDR3 is CASSLEKQTNTEAFF. The CDR3 region has the DNA TGTGCCAGCAGCTTGGAGAAACAGACGAACACTGAAGCTTTCTTT.

As for this clone: Additional DNA sequences in this sample encode the identical CDR3. V gene TRBV27 combines with J gene TRBJ2-7; D might be TRBD1 (6 bases). This CDR3 contains 12 residues. Per germline, CDR1 MNHEY and CDR2 SMNVEV (reference sequence). Trimming took 2 bases from V and 7 from J, leaving 9 bases between them. The CDR3: CASSLTGREQYF. DNA for the CDR3: TGTGCCAGCAGTTTAACAGGGAGAGAGCAGTACTTC.

The chain employs TRBV13 and TRBJ2-1; 7 bases map to TRBD1. This CDR3 has 15 residues. Trimming took 5 bases from V and 3 from J; bases not matched to a gene: 7. Germline CDR1 PRHDT, CDR2 FYEKMQ (reference sequence). In nucleotides, the CDR3 is TGTGCCAGCAGCAGAAGACAGGGAGACTACAATGAGCAGTTCTTC. This codes for CASSRRQGDYNEQFF. Based on the CDR3 plus reference TRBV13 and TRBJ2-1, the full variable domain is AAGVIQSPRHLIKEKRETATLKCYPIPRHDTVYWYQQGPGQDPQFLISFYEKMQSDKGSIPDRFSAQQFSDYHSELNMSSLELGDSALYFCASSRRQGDYNEQFFGPGTRLTVL.

The rearrangement joins TRBV5-1 to TRBJ2-2; 8 positions match TRBD2. The CDR3 spans 16 residues. J gave up 4 bases and V 1 base, and 6 bases lay outside the gene matches. Germline V gene data show CDR1 as SGHRS and CDR2 as YFSETQ. In DNA form, the CDR3 reads TGCGCCAGCAGCTTGAGATCGGGAGGGGGCACCGGGGAGCTGTTTTTT. As protein: CASSLRSGGGTGELFF.

The CDR3 nucleotides read TGTGCCAGCAGCCAAGGACCCCAGGGGGGAAAAAACATTCAGTACTTC. Translated: CASSQGPQGGKNIQYF. This chain connects TRBV4-2 to TRBJ2-4; the D gene is possibly TRBD1 (7 bases). The CDR3 has 16 residues. CDR1 and CDR2 (germline): LGHNA, YNFKEQ. Trimming removed 1 base from V and 4 bases from J, with 14 bases in between.

The rearrangement uses TRBV27 and TRBJ1-5; TRBD1 might be the D (5 bases). Trimming removed 3 bases at V and 2 bases at J, with 11 bases between. The germline V gene encodes CDR1 MNHEY and CDR2 SMNVEV (reference sequence). The CDR3 has 15 amino acids. CDR3 loop: CASSLWGGGNQPQHF. In DNA form, the CDR3 reads TGTGCCAGCAGTTTGTGGGGAGGGGGCAATCAGCCCCAGCATTTT.

The rearrangement uses TRBV29-1 and TRBJ2-3; 9 bases agree with TRBD2. Germline assignment: CDR1 SQVTM and CDR2 ANQGSEA. V trimming: 0 bases; J trimming: 6 bases; junction bases outside the gene matches: 10. The CDR3 consists of 16 residues. The DNA of the CDR3 is TGCAGCGTTGAAGATTTGGCTAGCGGGGTCGTCGATACGCAGTATTTT. This sequence encodes CSVEDLASGVVDTQYF.

CDR3: CASSFRESGELFF. CDR3 DNA: TGTGCCAGCAGTTTTAGAGAGTCCGGGGAGCTGTTTTTT. J is TRBJ2-2 and V is TRBV6-2 or TRBV6-3; D uncertain. The CDR3 length is 13 residues. The germline gives CDR1 MNHEY, CDR2 SVGEGT. Trimming pared 4 bases from V and 6 bases from J, leaving 9 bases between.

V and J are TRBV5-1 and TRBJ2-2; 8 nucleotides agree with TRBD1. This CDR3 comprises 15 residues. Trimming removed 4 bases from V and 0 bases from J; junction bases left unmatched: 2. The germline V gene has CDR1 SGHRS and CDR2 YFSETQ. The CDR3 loop is CASSTDRANTGELFF. DNA of the CDR3: TGCGCCAGCAGCACGGACAGGGCGAACACCGGGGAGCTGTTTTTT. Filled out from reference TRBV5-1 and TRBJ2-2, the complete variable domain reads KAGVTQTPRYLIKTRGQQVTLSCSPISGHRSVSWYQQTPGQGLQFLFEYFSETQRNKGNFPGRFSGRQFSNSRSEMNVSTLELGDSALYLCASSTDRANTGELFFGEGSRLTVL.

V is TRBV7-2 and J is TRBJ1-2; no clear D gene. Germline CDR1 is SGHTA and CDR2 is FQGNSA. The ends were cut back, 4 bases at V and 6 bases at J, with 12 bases in the middle. This CDR3 contains 13 residues. The CDR3 reads CASSSSREDGYTF. The CDR3, as DNA: TGTGCCAGCAGCTCCTCAAGGGAGGATGGCTACACCTTC.

The chain's CDR3 is CASSLGTSASYEQYF. The DNA for the CDR3 is TGCGCCAGCAGCCTCGGGACTAGCGCGTCCTACGAGCAGTACTTC. The chain links TRBV4-1 to TRBJ2-7; 10 nucleotides match TRBD2. V gave up 4 bases and J gave up 1 base; unmatched junction bases: 4. This CDR3 is 15 amino acids long. The V gene's germline CDR1 is MGHRA and CDR2 YSYEKL.

This clone was seen just once. This chain uses TRBV6-6 with TRBJ2-2; TRBD2 aligns across 7 bases. Germline CDR1 is MNHNY and CDR2 is SVGAGI (reference sequence). After removal of 6 bases from V and 4 bases from J, the junction contained 8 bases not matched to a gene. CDR3 length: 15 residues. The CDR3, as DNA: TGTGCCAGCAGGACGGGGGGTCGGGCCACCGGGGAGCTGTTTTTT. Protein sequence: CASRTGGRATGELFF.